One sample yielded the 22 T cell receptor beta chains listed below, sequenced in a study of blood T cells in healthy people across ages. A second PCR, run for about 6 to 11 cycles, used a sample-barcoded 5' primer plus a J-beta primer mix. One entry per CDR3 protein, called by TCRdb with MiXCR from the 5' RACE reads. This table has about 1 million distinct CDR3 sequences, more than 35% appearing once. Sequencing input: blood. These receptors were collected from a woman aged 55-75 years in good health.

This rearrangement joins TRBV20-1 to TRBJ2-7; 8 positions agree with TRBD1. This CDR3 is built from 13 residues. V was pared by 4 bases and J by 5 bases, with 7 bases of the junction left unmatched. Germline CDR1 DFQATT, CDR2 SNEGSKA (reference sequence). This CDR3 is CSATGGGLNEQYF. CDR3 DNA: TGCAGTGCTACAGGGGGCGGATTGAACGAGCAGTACTTC.

This clonotype was counted only a few times. The chain carries TRBV27 and TRBJ2-4; no clear D gene. The CDR3 is 15 amino acids. Between the trimmed V and J ends, which lost 6 bases and 6 bases, there was a span of 18 bases. Germline lookup yields CDR1 MNHEY and CDR2 SMNVEV (reference sequence). CDR3 DNA: TGTGCCAGCAGCCAATTCGGGCAAGGCCGAAACATTCAGTACTTC. Translated: CASSQFGQGRNIQYF.

This clonotype was counted only a few times. The chain employs TRBV27 and TRBJ2-2; 9 bases fit TRBD1. This CDR3 region has 17 residues. V shed 5 bases and J 7 bases; nucleotides not matched to a gene: 14. The germline gives CDR1 MNHEY, CDR2 SMNVEV (reference sequence). The CDR3 sequence: CASSNVGGTGNYGELFF. The CDR3 bases are TGTGCCAGCAGTAATGTCGGAGGGACAGGGAATTACGGGGAGCTGTTTTTT.

V usage is TRBV29-1 and J usage is TRBJ2-1; 7 bases are shared with TRBD2. The germline V gene has CDR1 SQVTM and CDR2 ANQGSEA. The CDR3 runs 15 residues. Trimming cost V 6 bases and J 0 bases; bases outside gene matches: 8. This chain's CDR3 is CSVRIAGRSYNEQFF. DNA of the CDR3: TGCAGCGTCCGAATAGCGGGCCGCTCCTACAATGAGCAGTTCTTC.

This clonotype has more than one count but fewer than ten. The rearrangement links TRBV2 to TRBJ2-7, with 11 bases matching TRBD2. CDR1 and CDR2 from the germline V gene are SNHLY and FYNNEI. The trim removed 7 bases at V and 2 bases at J, leaving 13 bases unmatched. This CDR3 spans 17 amino acids. The CDR3 protein is CASKFSLAGGIAYEQYF. Here the CDR3 DNA reads TGTGCCAGCAAATTCTCGCTAGCGGGAGGAATCGCCTACGAGCAGTACTTC.

This clonotype showed up just a few times. The V gene is TRBV20-1, the J gene TRBJ2-5; D perhaps matches TRBD2 (6 bases). The CDR3 contains 14 residues. V dropped 5 bases and J dropped 3 bases, with 16 bases sitting between them. The germline gives CDR1 DFQATT, CDR2 SNEGSKA (reference sequence). The CDR3 loop is CSALRLVSEETQYF. The CDR3 DNA follows: TGCAGTGCTCTACGACTAGTTTCAGAAGAGACCCAGTACTTC.

This clonotype was recorded a few times. The chain couples TRBV11-2 to TRBJ2-4; D gene unclear. The J call may be wrong; the DNA end is better matched by TRBJ2-7. CDR3 length: 13 amino acids. CDR1 SGHAT and CDR2 FQNNGV come from the germline V gene. The CDR3 DNA sequence: TGTGCCAGCAGCTTGTCTTCAGCCTACGAGCAGTACTTC. This encodes CASSLSSAYEQYF.

This clonotype was observed a few times. The chain uses TRBV5-1 and TRBJ2-7; 8 nucleotides line up with TRBD2. The J segment lost 0 bases and the V segment lost 5 bases, leaving 7 bases of the junction unmatched. Germline CDR1 is SGHRS and CDR2 is YFSETQ. The CDR3 contains 15 residues. CDR3 amino acids: CASRTSGGDSYEQYF. The DNA for the CDR3 is TGCGCCAGCAGAACGAGCGGGGGAGACTCCTACGAGCAGTACTTC.

V usage is TRBV6-5 and J usage is TRBJ1-2; no clear D. Between the trimmed V and J ends, which lost 6 bases and 2 bases, there was a span of 7 bases. Germline CDR1 and CDR2: MNHEY and SVGAGI. This CDR3 spans 12 amino acids. DNA for the CDR3: TGTGCCAGCAGACGGGCAAACTATGGCTACACCTTC. Protein: CASRRANYGYTF.

This clonotype showed up just a few times. This chain links TRBV10-3 with TRBJ2-5, with 11 bases identical to TRBD2. CDR1 is ENHRY and CDR2 is SYGVKD in the germline V gene. V was pared by 8 bases and J by 7 bases, with 0 bases of the junction left unmatched. The CDR3 covers 11 residues. As DNA, the CDR3 is TGTGCCATCGGGACTAGCGGGACCCAGTACTTC. Protein sequence: CAIGTSGTQYF.

The chain recombines TRBV5-1 with TRBJ2-2; D gene ambiguous. The CDR3 loop spans 13 amino acids. The V end lost 0 bases, the J end lost 3 bases, and 3 bases lay between the germline ends. Germline V gene sequence: CDR1 SGHRS, CDR2 YFSETQ. CDR3 coding DNA: TGCGCCAGCAGCTTGGAAGACACCGGGGAGCTGTTTTTT. Protein sequence: CASSLEDTGELFF. Based on the CDR3 plus reference TRBV5-1 and TRBJ2-2, the full variable domain is KAGVTQTPRYLIKTRGQQVTLSCSPISGHRSVSWYQQTPGQGLQFLFEYFSETQRNKGNFPGRFSGRQFSNSRSEMNVSTLELGDSALYLCASSLEDTGELFFGEGSRLTVL.

The CDR3 is CASGYDEQYF. CDR3 bases: TGTGCCAGCGGATACGACGAGCAGTACTTC. The chain combines TRBV27 with TRBJ2-4; unclear D gene. The J call may be mistaken, given a closer DNA end match to TRBJ2-7. The CDR3 runs to 10 residues. CDR1 MNHEY and CDR2 SMNVEV come from the germline V gene (reference sequence).

For this clonotype: The junction departs from the called germline gene at one end, perhaps through a read error. V usage is TRBV27 and J usage is TRBJ2-1; either TRBD1 or TRBD2 may supply D (5 bases each). Germline V gives CDR1 MNHEY, CDR2 SMNVEV (reference sequence). The CDR3 spans 16 residues. The CDR3 loop reads CASTSEGIAPNNGQFF. The CDR3 region has the DNA TGTGCCAGCACCTCCGAGGGGATAGCACCTAACAATGGGCAGTTCTTC.

The chain recombines TRBV12-3 or TRBV12-4 with TRBJ2-1, with 16 bases aligning to TRBD2. This CDR3 is 16 amino acids long. Losses at the gene ends were 0 bases for V and 8 bases for J; bases not matched to a gene: 1. CDR3 residues: CASSLAGLAGGDEQFF. The CDR3 DNA reads TGTGCCAGCAGTTTAGCGGGACTAGCGGGAGGGGATGAGCAGTTCTTC.

There are a few counts of this clonotype. The chain carries TRBV25-1 and TRBJ2-1; perhaps D is TRBD1 or TRBD2 (5 bases each). The CDR3 has 14 amino acids. Germline CDR1 is MGHDK and CDR2 is SYGVNS. V lost 8 bases to trimming and J lost 10 bases, with 21 bases between them. CDR3 coding DNA: TGTGCCAGCTCTGGGGGTAAAAGCTCTTTCGAGCAGTTCTTC. Its protein is CASSGGKSSFEQFF.

The rearrangement links TRBV27 to TRBJ2-1; 8 bases are a match to TRBD2. Germline V gives CDR1 MNHEY, CDR2 SMNVEV (reference sequence). The CDR3 totals 16 residues. V was pared by 7 bases and J by 0 bases, with 8 bases of the junction left unmatched. The CDR3 loop reads CASTFSGAYSYNEQFF. The CDR3 DNA sequence: TGTGCCAGCACCTTTAGCGGGGCTTACTCCTACAATGAGCAGTTCTTC.

Many counts were recorded for this clonotype. The chain carries TRBV7-2 and TRBJ2-5; 7 nucleotides align to TRBD1. Trimming removed 5 bases from V and 0 bases from J; junction bases left unmatched: 3. Germline CDR1 SGHTA, CDR2 FQGNSA. CDR3 length: 14 residues. This CDR3 reads CASSQGEHQETQYF. CDR3 DNA: TGTGCCAGCAGCCAGGGGGAGCACCAAGAGACCCAGTACTTC.

The chain has TRBV7-7 and TRBJ2-5; either TRBD1 or TRBD2 may fit D (7 bases each). Germline assignment: CDR1 SSHAT and CDR2 FNYEAQ (reference sequence). The CDR3 has 15 amino acids. Trimming removed 1 base from V and 4 bases from J, with 13 bases in between. CDR3 sequence reads: CASSLVQGGSETQYF. In nucleotides, the CDR3 is TGTGCCAGCAGCTTAGTTCAGGGGGGGTCAGAGACCCAGTACTTC.

This clonotype was counted between two and nine times. The V and J genes are TRBV27 and TRBJ2-7; D ambiguous. From germline, CDR1 is MNHEY and CDR2 SMNVEV (reference sequence). The V end lost 0 bases, the J end lost 0 bases, and 9 bases lay between the germline ends. The CDR3 sequence is 15 residues long. CDR3 DNA sequence: TGTGCCAGCAGTTTATCGACGACAATCTCCTACGAGCAGTACTTC. This sequence encodes CASSLSTTISYEQYF.

The gene calls are TRBV9 and TRBJ2-7, with no clear D. CDR3 length: 13 residues. Germline assignment: CDR1 SGDLS and CDR2 YYNGEE. The germline V and J ends were trimmed by 0 bases and 6 bases, with 10 bases remaining between them. CDR3 in DNA: TGTGCCAGCAGCGTAGCTGGGTGGTCCGAGCAGTACTTC. It encodes CASSVAGWSEQYF.

The V gene is TRBV10-1, the J gene TRBJ2-1; D tentatively fits TRBD1 or TRBD2 (5 bases each). Germline assignment: CDR1 WNHNN and CDR2 SYGVQD (reference sequence). V dropped 2 bases and J dropped 5 bases, with 19 bases sitting between them. The CDR3 spans 17 residues. CDR3 region: CASSEGDGVRIHNEQFF. CDR3 nucleotide sequence: TGCGCCAGCAGTGAGGGGGACGGGGTCAGAATTCACAATGAGCAGTTCTTC.

As concerns this clonotype: Germline and junction disagree at one end, which may indicate a read error. This sequence joins TRBV7-8 and TRBJ2-3; 8 bases agree with TRBD2. Germline assignment: CDR1 SGHVS and CDR2 FQNEAQ. CDR3 length: 15 residues. The CDR3 DNA is TGTGCCAACAGCTTAGATAGCGGGAAGGGAAATACGCAGTATTTT. This sequence encodes CANSLDSGKGNTQYF.